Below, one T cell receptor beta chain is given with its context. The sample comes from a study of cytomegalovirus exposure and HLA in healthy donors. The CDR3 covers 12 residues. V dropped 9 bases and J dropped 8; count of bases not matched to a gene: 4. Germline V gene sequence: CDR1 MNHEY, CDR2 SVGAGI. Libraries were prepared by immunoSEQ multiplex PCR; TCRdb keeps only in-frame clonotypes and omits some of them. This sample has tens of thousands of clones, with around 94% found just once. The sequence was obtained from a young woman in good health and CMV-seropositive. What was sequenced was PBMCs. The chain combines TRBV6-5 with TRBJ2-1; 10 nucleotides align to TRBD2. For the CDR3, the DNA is TGTGCCAGTGGGACTAGCGTCTATGAGCAGTTCTTC. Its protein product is CASGTSVYEQFF.